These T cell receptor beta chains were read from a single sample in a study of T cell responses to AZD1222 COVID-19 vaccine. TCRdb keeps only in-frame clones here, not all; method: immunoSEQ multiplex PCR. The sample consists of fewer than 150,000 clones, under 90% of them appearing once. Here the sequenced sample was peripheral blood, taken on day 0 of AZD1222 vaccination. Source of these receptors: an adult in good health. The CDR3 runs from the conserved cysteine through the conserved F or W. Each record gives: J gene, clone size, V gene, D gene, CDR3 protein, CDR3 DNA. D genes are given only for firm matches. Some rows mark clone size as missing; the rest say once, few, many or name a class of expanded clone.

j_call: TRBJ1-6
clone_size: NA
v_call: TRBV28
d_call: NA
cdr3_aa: CAIPTGQNNSPLHF
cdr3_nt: TGTGCCATCCCGACCGGACAGAATAATTCACCCCTCCACTTT

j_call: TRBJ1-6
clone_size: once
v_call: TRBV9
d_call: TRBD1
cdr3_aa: CASSLSGDSRDSPLHF
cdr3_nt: TGTGCCAGCAGCCTCAGCGGGGACAGTAGGGATTCACCCCTCCACTTT

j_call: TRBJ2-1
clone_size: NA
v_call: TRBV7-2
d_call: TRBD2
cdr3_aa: CASSWGGGNNEQFF
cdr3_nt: TGTGCCAGCAGCTGGGGCGGGGGGAACAATGAGCAGTTCTTC

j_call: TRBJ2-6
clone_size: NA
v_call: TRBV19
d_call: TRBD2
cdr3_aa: CASIPGGVASGANVLTF
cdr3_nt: TGTGCCAGTATCCCGGGGGGGGTCGCCTCTGGGGCCAACGTCCTGACTTTC

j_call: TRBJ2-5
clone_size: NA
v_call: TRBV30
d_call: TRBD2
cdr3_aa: CAWRVAGGRETQYF
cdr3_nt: TGTGCCTGGAGAGTAGCGGGAGGGCGAGAGACCCAGTACTTC

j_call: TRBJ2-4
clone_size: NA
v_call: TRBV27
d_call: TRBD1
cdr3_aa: CASSPKTGTKNIQYF
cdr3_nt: TGTGCCAGCAGTCCGAAGACAGGGACCAAAAACATTCAGTACTTC

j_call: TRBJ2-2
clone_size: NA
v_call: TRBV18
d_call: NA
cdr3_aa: CASSPSETGELFF
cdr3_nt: TGTGCCAGCTCACCGTCAGAAACCGGGGAGCTGTTTTTT

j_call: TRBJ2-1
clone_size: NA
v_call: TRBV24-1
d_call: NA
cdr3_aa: CATSDLSGTSSYNEQFF
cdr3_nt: TGTGCCACCAGTGATTTAAGTGGGACGAGCTCCTACAATGAGCAGTTCTTC

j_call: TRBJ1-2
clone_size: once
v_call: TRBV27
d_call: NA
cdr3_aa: CASSFRGRNGYTF
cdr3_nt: TGTGCCAGCAGTTTTCGGGGGAGAAATGGCTACACCTTC

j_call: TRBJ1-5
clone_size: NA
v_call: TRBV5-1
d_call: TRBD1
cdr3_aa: CASSVGGGQFNQPQHF
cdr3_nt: TGCGCCAGCAGCGTAGGTGGGGGACAGTTTAATCAGCCCCAGCATTTT

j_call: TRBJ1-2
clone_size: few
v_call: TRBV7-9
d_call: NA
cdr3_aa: CASDRAGMFGYTF
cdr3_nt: TGTGCCAGTGATAGGGCAGGGATGTTTGGCTACACCTTC

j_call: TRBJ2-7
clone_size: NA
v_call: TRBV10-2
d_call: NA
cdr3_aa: CASSHGYAQYF
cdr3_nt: TGCGCCAGCAGTCACGGGTACGCTCAGTACTTC

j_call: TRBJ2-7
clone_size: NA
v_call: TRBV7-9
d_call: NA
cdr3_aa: CASSSIGGYEQYF
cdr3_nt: TGTGCCAGCAGCTCAATCGGGGGTTACGAGCAGTACTTC

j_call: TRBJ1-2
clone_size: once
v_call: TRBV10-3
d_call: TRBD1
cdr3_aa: CAISEMGQNYGYTF
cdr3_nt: TGTGCCATCAGTGAGATGGGACAGAACTATGGCTACACCTTC

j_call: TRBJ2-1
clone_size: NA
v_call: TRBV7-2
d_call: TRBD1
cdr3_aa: CASRPDRGSYNEQFF
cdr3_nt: TGTGCCAGCAGACCGGACAGGGGGTCCTACAATGAGCAGTTCTTC

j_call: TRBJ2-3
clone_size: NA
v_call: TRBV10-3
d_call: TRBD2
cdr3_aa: CATGSGGSTDTQYF
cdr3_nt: TGTGCCACCGGGAGCGGGGGGAGCACAGATACGCAGTATTTT

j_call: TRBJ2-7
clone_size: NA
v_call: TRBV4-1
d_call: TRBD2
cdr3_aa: CASSLRLAGADEQYF
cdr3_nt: TGCGCCAGCAGCCTTAGACTAGCGGGAGCCGACGAGCAGTACTTC

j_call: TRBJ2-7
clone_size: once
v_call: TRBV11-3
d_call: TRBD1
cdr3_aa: CASSLDAGQGQYEQYF
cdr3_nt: TGTGCCAGCAGCTTAGATGCAGGACAGGGACAATACGAGCAGTACTTC

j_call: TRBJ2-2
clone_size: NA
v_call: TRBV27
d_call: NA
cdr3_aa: CASSLLGFRTGELFF
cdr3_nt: TGTGCCAGCAGTTTATTGGGTTTTCGCACCGGGGAGCTGTTTTTT

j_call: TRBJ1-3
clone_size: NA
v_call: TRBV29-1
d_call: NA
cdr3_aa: CSVSEPGNTIYF
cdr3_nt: TGCAGCGTCTCTGAGCCGGGAAACACCATATATTTT

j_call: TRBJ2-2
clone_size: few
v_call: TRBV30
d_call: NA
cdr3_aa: CAWRFRGGARTGELFF
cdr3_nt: TGTGCCTGGAGATTTAGGGGGGGGGCACGCACCGGGGAGCTGTTTTTT

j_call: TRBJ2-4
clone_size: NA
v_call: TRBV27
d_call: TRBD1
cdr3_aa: CASSIRVAGGIKNIQYF
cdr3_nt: TGTGCCAGCAGCATAAGGGTGGCAGGGGGCATCAAAAACATTCAGTACTTC

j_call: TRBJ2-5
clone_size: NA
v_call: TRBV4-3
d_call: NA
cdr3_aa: CASSQVAAGSQETQYF
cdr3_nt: TGCGCCAGCAGCCAAGTAGCGGCAGGGTCTCAAGAGACCCAGTACTTC

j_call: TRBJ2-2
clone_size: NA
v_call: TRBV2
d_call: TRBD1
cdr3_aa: CASSLGQGATGELFF
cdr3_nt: TGTGCCAGCAGCCTGGGACAGGGCGCCACCGGGGAGCTGTTTTTT